The sequence of this T cell receptor beta chain was determined in a study of cytomegalovirus exposure and HLA in healthy donors. Whole-study findings and limits: The study listed some 160 cytomegalovirus-associated TCR beta chains. Reportedly, TCR beta sequences accurately predicted HLA-A and HLA-B alleles in most subjects. Most of the CMV-associated TCR beta chains (in a later analysis) appeared to be HLA-restricted.

Germline V lookup: CDR1 SNHLY, CDR2 FYNNEI. V lost 2 bases and J lost 5, with 4 bases in between. The CDR3 is 11 residues long. With respect to this clone: The antigen remains unidentified.

13 Jbeta primers and 60 Vbeta primers were used for the PCR. The data were produced by immunoSEQ multiplex PCR, yet TCRdb's version contains in-frame clones alone and is incomplete. Here the sample spans some 200,000 clones, approximately 80% being singletons. This sequence originates from a boy aged 2 to 9 in good health and CMV-seronegative. The J gene is TRBJ2-7, the V gene TRBV2; D is unresolved. Sequencing was performed on PBMCs. CDR3 bases: TGTGCCAGCAGTGAATATGACGAGCAGTACTTC. Translated, it gives CASSEYDEQYF.